One sample yielded the 6 T cell receptor beta chains listed below, sequenced in a study of blood T cell repertoires in COVID-19. Generated by immunoSEQ multiplex PCR, the TCRdb table keeps only in-frame clones and is missing some. The sample has about 160,000 clones, 80% to 95% seen once. The sequenced sample was peripheral blood. These receptors were taken from a man under 40 with COVID-19, enrolled during active disease.

This chain uses TRBV5-4 with TRBJ2-7; a weak D match, TRBD2 (6 bases). V shed 1 base and J shed 5 bases, with 10 bases lying between them. This CDR3 contains 13 residues. Germline values: CDR1 SGHNT, CDR2 YYREEE (reference sequence). The CDR3 bases are TGTGCCAGCAGCTTGTCACTAGCCCACGAGCAGTACTTC. It encodes CASSLSLAHEQYF. Drawing the rest from reference TRBV5-4 and TRBJ2-7, the complete variable domain is ETGVTQSPTHLIKTRGQQVTLRCSSQSGHNTVSWYQQALGQGPQFIFQYYREEENGRGNFPPRFSGLQFPNYSSELNVNALELDDSALYLCASSLSLAHEQYFGPGTRLTVT.

The chain couples TRBV6-6 to TRBJ2-7; TRBD1 agrees at 7 bases. The CDR3 totals 13 residues. Germline CDR1 and CDR2: MNHNY and SVGAGI (reference sequence). The V and J ends lost 6 bases and 2 bases, in that order; junction bases with no gene match: 4. The CDR3 loop reads CASSDRVPYEQYF. DNA for the CDR3: TGTGCCAGCAGCGACAGGGTGCCCTACGAGCAGTACTTC.

The rearrangement links TRBV28 to TRBJ2-1; 7 bases are shared with TRBD2. The CDR3 totals 14 residues. Trimming at V came to 7 bases and at J to 5 bases, leaving 8 bases not matched to a gene. CDR1 and CDR2 (germline): MDHEN, SYDVKM. As DNA, the CDR3 is TGTGCCAGCACGACGCGGGAGCTCCACAATGAGCAGTTCTTC. It yields the protein CASTTRELHNEQFF. Full variable domain (missing parts from reference TRBV28 and TRBJ2-1): DVKVTQSSRYLVKRTGEKVFLECVQDMDHENMFWYRQDPGLGLRLIYFSYDVKMKEKGDIPEGYSVSREKKERFSLILESASTNQTSMYLCASTTRELHNEQFFGPGTRLTVL.

The V call is TRBV5-1, the J call TRBJ1-3, with D tentatively TRBD1 (6 bases). This CDR3 region has 15 residues. The germline gives CDR1 SGHRS, CDR2 YFSETQ. V lost 2 bases and J lost 4, with 13 bases in between. This chain's CDR3 is CASSLLGASGNTIYF. In DNA form, the CDR3 reads TGCGCCAGCAGCTTATTGGGGGCGTCGGGAAACACCATATATTTT.

The V call is TRBV7-6, the J call TRBJ1-5; 8 nucleotides agree with TRBD1. The CDR3 runs 14 residues. Germline assignment: CDR1 SGHVS and CDR2 FNYEAQ. The trim removed 5 bases at V and 5 bases at J, leaving 5 bases unmatched. CDR3 bases: TGTGCCAGCAGCCAGACAGGGGAGGATCAGCCCCAGCATTTT. The encoded protein is CASSQTGEDQPQHF.

The chain carries TRBV4-1 and TRBJ1-2; 11 bases match TRBD1. CDR1 is MGHRA and CDR2 is YSYEKL in the germline V gene. The CDR3 sequence is 16 residues long. Trimming at V came to 3 bases and at J to 4 bases, leaving 7 bases not matched to a gene. The CDR3 bases are TGCGCCAGCAGCCATCTCCTTGGGACAGGGGGCTATGGCTACACCTTC. It translates to CASSHLLGTGGYGYTF.